This record concerns one TCR beta chain sequence. Only a few counts were recorded for this clone. Its antigen remains unidentified. Because it lacks the conserved phenylalanine or tryptophan at the end, this CDR3 is likely a read error. Because the CDR3's place on the DNA is in doubt, the DNA is left out and the CDR3 is given as listed by TCRdb. No patient had received any treatment before thyroid surgery. Using T-cell receptor beta sequencing, the study looked back at clinical samples from patients collected from about 2011 to 2019. The CDR3 contains 15 residues when both ends are counted. CDR1 MGHRA and CDR2 YSYEKL were looked up in the germline V gene. The entry originates in a study of metastatic and nonmetastatic thyroid tumors (dated by TCRdb to the early 2020s). With regard to the full study: Repertoires were compared across peripheral blood and tumor or nodule tissue samples from malignant and benign thyroid patients.

Findings and caveats that apply to the study as a whole: In both blood and tumor samples, malignant tumors were reported to have significantly higher TCR beta diversity than benign nodules.

The library was built by means of PCR. For sequencing, an Illumina HiSeq 4000 was employed. High-throughput sequencing was used to profile the TCR beta-chain CDR3 region of every patient. As for the original processing: Drawing on CDR3 differences between clinicopathological groups, the researchers built a classifier meant to tell apart patients with distant-metastatic papillary thyroid cancer. To measure repertoire diversity the researchers used the Shannon index, while the Morisita-Horn index served to gauge how similar the tumor and blood repertoires were. TCRdb reran the public reads through fastp at Q25 and MiXCR, keeping productive beta chains. TCRdb's processing, not the authors' own work, is the source of the V and J calls. The sample table shows about 16,000 clones, and roughly 33% are seen once. The ten biggest clones cover 10% to 15% of the sample.

The specimen was tumor tissue. The V and J genes are TRBV4-1 and TRBJ2-5; the table assigns TRBD1, which was not confirmed against the DNA. This receptor was identified in a male donor with papillary thyroid cancer or a benign thyroid nodule (not recorded which). Some clones in this sample may be carry-over from other donors' samples. Here the CDR3 is given as CARQLAGGRGQEAWL.